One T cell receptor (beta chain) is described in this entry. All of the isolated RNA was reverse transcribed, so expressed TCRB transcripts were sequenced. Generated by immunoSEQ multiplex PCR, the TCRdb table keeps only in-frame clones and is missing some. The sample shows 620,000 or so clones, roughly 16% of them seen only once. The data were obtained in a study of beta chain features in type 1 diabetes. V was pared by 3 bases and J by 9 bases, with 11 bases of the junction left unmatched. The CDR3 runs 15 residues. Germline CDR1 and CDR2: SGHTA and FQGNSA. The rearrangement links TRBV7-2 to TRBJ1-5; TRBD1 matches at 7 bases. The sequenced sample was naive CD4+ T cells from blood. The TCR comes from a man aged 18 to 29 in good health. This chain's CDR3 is CASSFRTTGEVPQHF. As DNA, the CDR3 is TGTGCCAGCAGCTTTCGAACAACAGGGGAGGTGCCCCAGCATTTT.